The next 24 T cell receptor beta chains were all read from a single sample in a study of shared clonotypes between healthy human individuals. This table comes from immunoSEQ multiplex PCR, and its TCRdb copy is limited to in-frame clones, with some not included. The sample contains 2 million to 2.5 million clones, 95% of which appear only once. Sequencing was carried out using naive CD4+ T cells sorted from blood. Described subset: CD45RA+ positively selected. The receptors derive from a man aged 18 to 30 in good health.

The genes are TRBV5-4 and TRBJ2-7; no reliable D call. The CDR3 is 14 amino acids. V was pared by 1 base and J by 5 bases, with 13 bases between. CDR1 and CDR2 (germline): SGHNT, YYREEE (reference sequence). CDR3 sequence: CASSLRQGSDEQYF. In nucleotides, the CDR3 is TGTGCCAGCAGCTTGAGGCAAGGCTCTGACGAGCAGTACTTC. The complete variable domain, with remaining parts taken from reference TRBV5-4 and TRBJ2-7, reads ETGVTQSPTHLIKTRGQQVTLRCSSQSGHNTVSWYQQALGQGPQFIFQYYREEENGRGNFPPRFSGLQFPNYSSELNVNALELDDSALYLCASSLRQGSDEQYFGPGTRLTVT.

The rearrangement uses TRBV18 and TRBJ1-1; D unresolved. The CDR3 consists of 15 residues. Trimming removed 4 bases at V and 1 base at J, with 13 bases between. Per germline, CDR1 KGHSH and CDR2 LQKENI. This CDR3 is CASSLTADGNTEAFF. Here the CDR3 DNA reads TGTGCCAGCTCACTCACCGCGGACGGGAACACTGAAGCTTTCTTT. Combining the CDR3 with reference TRBV18 and TRBJ1-1 gives the whole variable domain NAGVMQNPRHLVRRRGQEARLRCSPMKGHSHVYWYRQLPEEGLKFMVYLQKENIIDESGMPKERFSAEFPKEGPSILRIQQVVRGDSAAYFCASSLTADGNTEAFFGQGTRLTVV.

This clone is a singleton in its sample. The CDR3 DNA reads as TGTGCCAGCAGCTTGAATCCAGGGAGCTCTGGAAACACCATATATTTT. This translates into CASSLNPGSSGNTIYF. V gene TRBV5-4 combines with J gene TRBJ1-3; D possibly corresponds to TRBD1 (5 bases). Germline V gives CDR1 SGHNT, CDR2 YYREEE (reference sequence). This CDR3 has 16 amino acids. Trimming cost V 1 base and J 0 bases, with 11 bases left between them. Using reference TRBV5-4 and TRBJ1-3 for the parts outside the CDR3, the full variable domain is ETGVTQSPTHLIKTRGQQVTLRCSSQSGHNTVSWYQQALGQGPQFIFQYYREEENGRGNFPPRFSGLQFPNYSSELNVNALELDDSALYLCASSLNPGSSGNTIYFGEGSWLTVV.

This clone was seen once. The chain couples TRBV30 to TRBJ1-5, with a possible D match to TRBD1 (6 bases). The CDR3 consists of 13 residues. Germline V gives CDR1 GTSNPN, CDR2 SVGIG (reference sequence). V lost 6 bases, J lost 5 bases, and 14 bases lay in between. The CDR3 DNA reads as TGTGCCTGCGCAGGGGCCCGGGATCAGCCCCAGCATTTT. Translating it yields CACAGARDQPQHF.

The chain recombines TRBV29-1 with TRBJ2-1, with D unclear. This CDR3 has 15 residues. CDR1 is SQVTM, CDR2 ANQGSEA, per germline. Trimming removed 3 bases at V and 2 bases at J, with 14 bases between. CDR3 protein: CSVEGFISTYNEQFF. CDR3 DNA: TGCAGCGTTGAGGGCTTCATTTCCACCTACAATGAGCAGTTCTTC.

V is TRBV7-2 and J is TRBJ2-7; no clear D. V lost 0 bases and J 0 bases, leaving 6 bases between the germline ends. CDR1 SGHTA and CDR2 FQGNSA come from the germline V gene. This CDR3 region has 14 residues. In DNA form, the CDR3 reads TGTGCCAGCAGCTTAGCACGGAACTCCTACGAGCAGTACTTC. It is translated as CASSLARNSYEQYF.

This clone was detected once. V usage is TRBV5-1 and J usage is TRBJ1-2; 7 positions match TRBD1. The CDR3 consists of 15 residues. Trimming at V came to 4 bases and at J to 3 bases, leaving 9 bases not matched to a gene. The V gene's germline CDR1 is SGHRS and CDR2 YFSETQ. This chain's CDR3 is CASSNPRDSHYGYTF. Here the CDR3 DNA reads TGCGCCAGCAGCAACCCTCGGGACAGTCACTATGGCTACACCTTC.

A remark on this clone: This specimen includes other DNA sequences encoding the same CDR3. The chain couples TRBV30 to TRBJ2-7, with a possible D match to TRBD2 (7 bases). Germline CDR1 and CDR2: GTSNPN and SVGIG (reference sequence). The CDR3 sequence is 13 residues long. V was shortened by 1 base and J by 6 bases, with 13 bases between the two germline ends. The CDR3 DNA sequence: TGTGCCTGGAGTGCCGGGGGGCCTGGCGAGCAGTACTTC. Its translation: CAWSAGGPGEQYF. The entire variable domain, with the rest obtained from reference TRBV30 and TRBJ2-7, is as follows: SQTIHQWPATLVQPVGSPLSLECTVEGTSNPNLYWYRQAAGRGLQLLFYSVGIGQISSEVPQNLSASRPQDRQFILSSKKLLLSDSGFYLCAWSAGGPGEQYFGPGTRLTVT.

This chain connects TRBV7-9 to TRBJ2-7; 12 bases map to TRBD1. CDR3 length: 15 residues. V shed 5 bases and J 5 bases; nucleotides not matched to a gene: 7. Germline loops: CDR1 SEHNR, CDR2 FQNEAQ (reference sequence). The CDR3 coding sequence is TGTGCCAGCAGCCCCCGGGACAGGGGGCGCAACGAGCAGTACTTC. It is translated as CASSPRDRGRNEQYF.

The V and J genes are TRBV7-9 and TRBJ2-7; D uncertain. Trimming removed 1 base from V and 6 bases from J, with 10 bases in between. Germline CDR1 SEHNR, CDR2 FQNEAQ (reference sequence). This CDR3 spans 13 amino acids. CDR3 residues: CASSLESRGEQYF. CDR3 nucleotide sequence: TGTGCCAGCAGCTTAGAGTCTAGAGGCGAGCAGTACTTC.

The chain links TRBV4-3 to TRBJ1-1; perhaps TRBD1 as D (5 bases). Germline loops: CDR1 LGHNA, CDR2 YSLEER. This CDR3 region has 15 residues. V was shortened by 0 bases and J by 0 bases, with 8 bases between the two germline ends. This CDR3 is CASSQERQMNTEAFF. In DNA form, the CDR3 reads TGCGCCAGCAGCCAAGAGAGACAGATGAACACTGAAGCTTTCTTT.

The V call is TRBV7-2, the J call TRBJ1-2, with 9 nucleotides matching TRBD1. The V gene's germline CDR1 is SGHTA and CDR2 FQGNSA. The CDR3 covers 14 residues. V lost 3 bases and J lost 7; bases outside the gene matches: 6. The CDR3 DNA reads as TGTGCCAGCAGCTTTAGGACAGGGGATAGTGGCTACACCTTC. This translates into CASSFRTGDSGYTF.

This chain connects TRBV6-1 to TRBJ2-7; TRBD2 is a possible D gene (5 bases). The V gene's germline CDR1 is MNHNS and CDR2 SASEGT. The CDR3 has 13 residues. The V end lost 1 base, the J end lost 11 bases, and 15 bases lay between the germline ends. The CDR3 bases are TGTGCCAGCAGTGAAGAGTCGGGGTTTGTGGAGTACTTC. Translation gives CASSEESGFVEYF.

This chain uses TRBV27 with TRBJ1-2; no clear D. Between the trimmed V and J ends, which lost 5 bases and 3 bases, there was a span of 19 bases. Germline CDR1 is MNHEY and CDR2 is SMNVEV (reference sequence). This CDR3 is built from 16 residues. Written as DNA, the CDR3 is TGTGCCAGCAGTCTAAATCCGGGGTCTCTTCACTATGGCTACACCTTC. Its translation is CASSLNPGSLHYGYTF.

This chain links TRBV4-3 with TRBJ1-4; a weak D match, TRBD1 (6 bases). The V end was cut by 4 bases, the J end by 12 bases, with 18 bases between. This CDR3 is 14 amino acids long. In germline, CDR1 is LGHNA, CDR2 YSLEER. CDR3 nucleotide sequence: TGCGCCAGCAGCCTTATCCGAGGGGGTGCGGAACTGTTTTTT. Its translation is CASSLIRGGAELFF.

CDR3 sequence reads: CASSETSGRGYNEQFF. The CDR3 DNA reads as TGTGCCAGCAGTGAGACTAGCGGGAGGGGGTACAATGAGCAGTTCTTC. V gene TRBV25-1 combines with J gene TRBJ2-1, with 14 positions matching TRBD2. Germline-derived CDR1 and CDR2 are MGHDK and SYGVNS. The CDR3 sequence is 16 residues long. Losses at the gene ends were 3 bases for V and 4 bases for J; bases not matched to a gene: 2.

V usage is TRBV5-4 and J usage is TRBJ2-7, with 7 bases aligning to TRBD1. The CDR3 totals 13 residues. In germline, CDR1 is SGHNT, CDR2 YYREEE (reference sequence). V shed 4 bases, J shed 2 bases, and the junction held 3 bases outside the gene matches. In DNA form, the CDR3 reads TGTGCCAGCAGCACGACAGGGACCTACGAGCAGTACTTC. Its translation: CASSTTGTYEQYF.

With respect to this clone: At the DNA level, this CDR3 is encoded by other sequences in the same sample as well. The rearrangement links TRBV10-1 to TRBJ1-4, with 9 bases fitting TRBD1. Germline CDR1 WNHNN, CDR2 SYGVQD (reference sequence). V trimming: 6 bases; J trimming: 7 bases; junction bases outside the gene matches: 6. This CDR3 has 14 residues. The CDR3 sequence: CASSPGQGGEKLFF. The CDR3 region has the DNA TGCGCCAGCAGCCCGGGACAGGGTGGTGAAAAACTGTTTTTT.

This chain connects TRBV9 to TRBJ2-3; 13 bases map to TRBD2. Germline V gives CDR1 SGDLS, CDR2 YYNGEE. Trimming at V came to 4 bases and at J to 4 bases, leaving 3 bases not matched to a gene. This CDR3 is built from 15 residues. As DNA, the CDR3 is TGTGCCAGCAGCCAAACTAGCGGGGGGGCAGATACGCAGTATTTT. It translates to CASSQTSGGADTQYF. Using reference TRBV9 and TRBJ2-3 for the parts outside the CDR3, the full variable domain is DSGVTQTPKHLITATGQRVTLRCSPRSGDLSVYWYQQSLDQGLQFLIQYYNGEERAKGNILERFSAQQFPDLHSELNLSSLELGDSALYFCASSQTSGGADTQYFGPGTRLTVL.

V usage is TRBV10-1 and J usage is TRBJ1-1; D is possibly TRBD1 (5 bases). The V gene's germline CDR1 is WNHNN and CDR2 SYGVQD (reference sequence). This CDR3 spans 15 amino acids. Trimming shortened V by 5 bases and J by 0 bases, and 13 bases separated the two germline ends. CDR3: CASSPGGDMNTEAFF. DNA for the CDR3: TGCGCCAGCAGTCCTGGGGGTGACATGAACACTGAAGCTTTCTTT.

The chain is built from TRBV11-2 and TRBJ1-5, with D perhaps TRBD1 (5 bases). The CDR3 spans 15 residues. V was clipped by 5 bases and J by 3 bases, with 14 bases between them. Germline CDR1 SGHAT, CDR2 FQNNGV. For the CDR3, the DNA is TGTGCCAGCAGCGCCATGTCAGGGCCCAATCAGCCCCAGCATTTT. This encodes CASSAMSGPNQPQHF.

V is TRBV2 and J is TRBJ2-2; D gene unclear. V shed 3 bases and J shed 8 bases, with 16 bases lying between them. The CDR3 is 15 residues long. The germline gives CDR1 SNHLY, CDR2 FYNNEI. The CDR3: CASSELGIHLGELFF. DNA of the CDR3: TGTGCCAGCAGTGAGCTAGGGATCCATCTAGGGGAGCTGTTTTTT. Supplemented by reference TRBV2 and TRBJ2-2, the full variable domain reads EPEVTQTPSHQVTQMGQEVILRCVPISNHLYFYWYRQILGQKVEFLVSFYNNEISEKSEIFDDQFSVERPDGSNFTLKIRSTKLEDSAMYFCASSELGIHLGELFFGEGSRLTVL.

The chain carries TRBV19 and TRBJ2-7, with TRBD1 matching over 10 bases. From germline, CDR1 is LNHDA and CDR2 SQIVND (reference sequence). This CDR3 comprises 15 residues. V lost 4 bases and J lost 3; bases outside the gene matches: 6. The CDR3 region is CASSRTGGGYYEQYF. The CDR3 region has the DNA TGTGCCAGTAGTAGGACAGGGGGAGGGTACTACGAGCAGTACTTC.

CDR3 in DNA: TGTGCCAGCAGCTTACCACGTATCGACTCTGGAAACACCATATATTTT. Translation: CASSLPRIDSGNTIYF. J is TRBJ1-3 and V is TRBV7-9; no reliable D call. V shed 2 bases and J shed 0 bases, with 11 bases lying between them. Germline V lookup: CDR1 SEHNR, CDR2 FQNEAQ (reference sequence). The CDR3 totals 16 residues.